Included here is one T cell receptor beta chain sequence, with context. Sequencing was performed with immunoSEQ multiplex PCR; in TCRdb, only in-frame clones are kept and a portion is missing. Counted here are 280,000 or so clones, approximately 90% occurring once; the ten biggest clones make up 6.9%. The source of the sample is a study of blood T cell repertoires in COVID-19. Background on the study: COVID-19 samples collected from the United States, Italy and Spain covered acute and convalescent phases.

The V end lost 4 bases, the J end lost 1 base, and 13 bases lay between the germline ends. The CDR3 sequence is 15 residues long. Germline assignment: CDR1 MGHRA and CDR2 YSYEKL. The chain employs TRBV4-1 and TRBJ1-1, with D possibly TRBD1 on 5 matching bases. This TCR was sampled from a woman in her thirties who had recovered from COVID-19. Material for sequencing was peripheral blood. The CDR3 spells CASSPQGTGNTEAFF. The CDR3 DNA reads as TGCGCCAGCAGCCCTCAGGGTACGGGGAACACTGAAGCTTTCTTT.